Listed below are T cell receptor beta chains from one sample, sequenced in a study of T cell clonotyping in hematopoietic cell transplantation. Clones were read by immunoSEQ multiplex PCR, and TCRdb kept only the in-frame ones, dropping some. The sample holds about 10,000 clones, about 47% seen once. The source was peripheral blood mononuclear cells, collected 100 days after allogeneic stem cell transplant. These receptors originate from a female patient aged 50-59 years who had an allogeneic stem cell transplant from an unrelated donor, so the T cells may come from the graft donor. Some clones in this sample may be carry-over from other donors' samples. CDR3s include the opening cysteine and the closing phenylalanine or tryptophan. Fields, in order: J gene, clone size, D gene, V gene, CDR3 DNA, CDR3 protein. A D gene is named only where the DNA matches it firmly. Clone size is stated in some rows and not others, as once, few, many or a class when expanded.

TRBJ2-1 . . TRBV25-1 TGTGCCAGCAGCCCGGGGATCGGCCGGGACAATGAGCAGTTCTTC CASSPGIGRDNEQFF
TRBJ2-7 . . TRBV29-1 TGCAGCGCCCTAACTAGCTGGAACGAGCAGTACTTC CSALTSWNEQYF
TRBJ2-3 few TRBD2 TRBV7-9 TGTGCCAGCAGCTCCTATAGCGGGGCCAGGGGAGATACGCAGTATTTT CASSSYSGARGDTQYF
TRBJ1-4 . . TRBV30 TGTGCCTGGACCCCCGGAGGTTTGAATGAAAAACTGTTTTTT CAWTPGGLNEKLFF
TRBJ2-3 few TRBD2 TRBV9 TGTGCCAGCAGCGTGAGCGGGGGGGAATCAGATACGCAGTATTTT CASSVSGGESDTQYF
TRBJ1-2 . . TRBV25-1 TGTGCCAGCAGTCCATCCGTTTTAGCTAACTATGGCTACACCTTC CASSPSVLANYGYTF
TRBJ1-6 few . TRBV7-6 TGTGCCAGCAGCTTAGCCGAGAATTCACCCCTCCACTTT CASSLAENSPLHF
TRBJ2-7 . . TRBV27 TGTGCCAGCAGTTTAGGGCCAGCCTACGAGCAGTACTTC CASSLGPAYEQYF
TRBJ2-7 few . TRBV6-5 TGTGCCACGCTGGGGGAAACCTACGAGCAGTACTTC CATLGETYEQYF
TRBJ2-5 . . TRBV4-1 TGCGCCAGCAGCCAAGGCCCTAGGCGATTCCAAGAGACCCAGTACTTC CASSQGPRRFQETQYF
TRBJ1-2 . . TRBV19 TGTGCCAGTACCCGGGGGTATGGCTACACCTTC CASTRGYGYTF
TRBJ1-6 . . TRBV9 TGTGCCAGCAGCCCCTCGGGACAATCACCCCTCCACTTT CASSPSGQSPLHF
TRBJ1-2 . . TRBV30 TGTGCCTGCAGGGGTTTCGCCTATGGCTACACCTTC CACRGFAYGYTF
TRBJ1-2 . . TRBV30 TGTGCCTGGAGTGTACAGTTGGGCTACACCTTC CAWSVQLGYTF
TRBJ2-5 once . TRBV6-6 TGTGCCAGCACACGGGGGGCGGAAGAGACCCAGTACTTC CASTRGAEETQYF
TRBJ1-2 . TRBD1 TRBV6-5 TGTGCCAGCACCGGACGGAGGGGGCTATATGGCTACACCTTC CASTGRRGLYGYTF
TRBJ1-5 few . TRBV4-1 TGCGCCAGCAGCCAAATGGATAGCAATCAGCCCCAGCATTTT CASSQMDSNQPQHF
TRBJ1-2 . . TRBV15 TGTGCCACCAGCAGAGATAAGGGGACGGACTATGGCTACACCTTC CATSRDKGTDYGYTF
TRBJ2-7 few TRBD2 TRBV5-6 TGTGCCAGCAGCCCTAGCGGGGGGGCCTACTACGAGCAGTACTTC CASSPSGGAYYEQYF
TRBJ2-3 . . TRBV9 TGTGCCAGCAGCGTGGGAGGAACAGTAGGAGATACGCAGTATTTT CASSVGGTVGDTQYF
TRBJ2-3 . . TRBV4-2 TGTGCCAGCAGCCAAGATTTCAGCACAGATACGCAGTATTTT CASSQDFSTDTQYF
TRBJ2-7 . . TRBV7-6 TGTGCCAGCAGCTTAACTCCCGACAGCTACGAGCAGTACTTC CASSLTPDSYEQYF
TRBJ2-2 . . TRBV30 TGTGCCTGGAGGGCCCGGACAGCGAACACCGGGGAGCTGTTTTTT CAWRARTANTGELFF
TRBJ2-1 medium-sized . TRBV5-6 TGTGCCAGCAGCTCTCGGGGAGAGGATGAGCAGTTCTTC CASSSRGEDEQFF
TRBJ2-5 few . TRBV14 TGTGCCAGCAGCCTAATGACGGGAGAGACCCAGTACTTC CASSLMTGETQYF
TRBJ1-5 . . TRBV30 TGTGCCTGGAGCGGTACCAACCAGGATCAGCCCCAGCATTTT CAWSGTNQDQPQHF
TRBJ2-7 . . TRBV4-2 TGTGCCAGCAGCCAAGACGGGTCGCGTCCTCACTACGAGCAGTACTTC CASSQDGSRPHYEQYF
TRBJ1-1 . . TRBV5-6 TGTGCCAGCAGCTTCGGGGCAGGGTCTACTGAAGCTTTCTTT CASSFGAGSTEAFF
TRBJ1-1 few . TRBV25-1 TGTGCCAGCAGTGAATCGGGTCTTGAAGCTTTCTTT CASSESGLEAFF
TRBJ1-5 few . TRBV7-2 TGTGCCAGTAGCTTATATAGGACCCAGCCCCAGCATTTT CASSLYRTQPQHF
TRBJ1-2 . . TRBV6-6 TGTGCCAGCAGCCTAGGACACCCTACTAACTATGGCTACACCTTC CASSLGHPTNYGYTF